This entry concerns a single TCR beta chain. What it recognizes is unknown. This specimen comes from a study of long-term antiretroviral therapy in people with HIV. It was version v3.0 of the immunoSEQ assay that was run at survey level. Assay used: immunoSEQ multiplex PCR; TCRdb lists only in-frame clones, some missing. The table shows about 43,000 clones, with 86% occurring only once. The germline CDR1 and CDR2 sequences are MGHRA and YSYEKL. This CDR3 spans 16 amino acids. Trimming took off 3 bases at V and 2 bases at J, with 13 bases between the two ends. Points from the study as a whole: The study found narrower CDR3 length ranges in HIV repertoires than in controls. The repertoire was dominated at all time points by clones expanded before ART.

Post-ART PBMC samples numbered at least two per donor, and pre-ART ones at least one. Treatment locations for all participants with HIV were in the United States. The chain has TRBV4-1 and TRBJ2-2, with D possibly TRBD1 on 7 matching bases. The receptor was isolated from a woman in her fifties or sixties with HIV. The starting material was unsorted PBMCs, obtained 0.1 years before starting antiretroviral therapy. The CDR3 spells CASSQEGQRNTGELFF. The CDR3 nucleotides are TGCGCCAGCAGCCAGGAGGGACAGCGAAACACCGGGGAGCTGTTTTTT.